A selection of T cell receptor beta chains follows, all from one sample in a study of post-analysis software for immune sequencing data. TCRdb analysed the PCR reads with MiXCR anew, one entry per CDR3 protein. The data contain about 570,000 distinct CDR3 sequences, approximately 31% of them singletons. The sequencing sample was made of blood. The source of these receptors is a girl aged 2 to 17 with multiple sclerosis. CDR3s include the opening cysteine and the closing phenylalanine or tryptophan. Each record gives: V gene, clone size, J gene, CDR3 length, D gene, CDR3 protein, CDR3 DNA. A D gene is named only where the DNA matches it firmly. Only part of the rows carry a size: once, few, many, or a class if the clone is expanded.

V: TRBV20-1; size: few; J: TRBJ2-1; length: 13; D: -; CDR3: CSARGSLSHEQFF; DNA: TGCAGTGCTAGGGGGTCACTAAGCCATGAGCAGTTCTTC
V: TRBV16; size: -; J: TRBJ1-1; length: 13; D: -; CDR3: CASSNLGRELAFF; DNA: TGTGCCAGCAGCAACCTTGGTAGGGAACTGGCTTTCTTT
V: TRBV7-2; size: once; J: TRBJ2-3; length: 12; D: -; CDR3: CASSSGLWTQYF; DNA: TGTGCCAGCAGCTCTGGACTATGGACGCAGTATTTT
V: TRBV18; size: -; J: TRBJ2-3; length: 18; D: TRBD2; CDR3: CASSPPIGTSGGTDTQYF; DNA: TGTGCCAGCTCACCACCGATTGGAACTAGCGGGGGGACAGATACGCAGTATTTT
V: TRBV5-5; size: many; J: TRBJ2-5; length: 13; D: TRBD2; CDR3: CASSFREGETQYF; DNA: TGTGCCAGCAGCTTTCGGGAGGGAGAGACCCAGTACTTC
V: TRBV7-2; size: -; J: TRBJ1-2; length: 14; D: -; CDR3: CASSLEIYSYGYTF; DNA: TGTGCCAGCAGCTTAGAAATTTATAGCTATGGCTACACCTTC
V: TRBV20-1; size: few; J: TRBJ2-1; length: 16; D: TRBD2; CDR3: CSASRSTSGANNEQFF; DNA: TGCAGTGCTAGTCGTTCGACTAGCGGGGCCAACAATGAGCAGTTCTTC
V: TRBV5-1; size: few; J: TRBJ2-3; length: 15; D: -; CDR3: CASSLRGVTRDTQYF; DNA: TGCGCCAGCAGCCTCCGTGGGGTAACGCGAGATACGCAGTATTTT
V: TRBV20-1; size: few; J: TRBJ2-5; length: 13; D: TRBD2; CDR3: CSATSGGPFEQYF; DNA: TGCAGTGCTACTAGCGGGGGGCCTTTTGAGCAGTACTTC
V: TRBV12-3/TRBV12-4; size: few; J: TRBJ1-1; length: 12; D: -; CDR3: CASGRMNTEAFF; DNA: TGTGCCAGCGGAAGGATGAACACTGAAGCTTTCTTT
V: TRBV9; size: -; J: TRBJ1-1; length: 12; D: TRBD1; CDR3: CASSAGGQRAFF; DNA: TGTGCCAGCAGCGCCGGGGGACAGCGGGCTTTCTTT
V: TRBV5-1; size: -; J: TRBJ2-1; length: 16; D: TRBD2; CDR3: CASSSFGRRGEETQFF; DNA: TGCGCCAGCAGCTCGTTCGGGCGTCGGGGGGAAGAGACCCAGTTCTTC
V: TRBV24-1; size: few; J: TRBJ2-7; length: 13; D: -; CDR3: CATSRWQGDEQYF; DNA: TGTGCCACCAGTCGGTGGCAGGGCGACGAGCAGTACTTC
V: TRBV29-1; size: few; J: TRBJ1-1; length: 14; D: -; CDR3: CSALRAGANTEAFF; DNA: TGCAGCGCCCTCAGGGCAGGTGCGAACACTGAAGCTTTCTTT
V: TRBV24-1; size: -; J: TRBJ2-1; length: 15; D: -; CDR3: CATSDLYGPLGEQFF; DNA: TGTGCCACTAGTGATTTGTACGGGCCTCTGGGTGAGCAGTTCTTC
V: TRBV10-3; size: -; J: TRBJ2-5; length: 13; D: TRBD2; CDR3: CAISESGGGTQYF; DNA: TGTGCCATCAGTGAGAGCGGGGGGGGGACCCAGTACTTC
V: TRBV7-2; size: few; J: TRBJ2-3; length: 16; D: TRBD2; CDR3: CASSLIRGRTTDTQYF; DNA: TGTGCCAGCAGCTTAATACGCGGGAGAACCACAGATACGCAGTATTTT
V: TRBV10-2; size: -; J: TRBJ1-6; length: 13; D: -; CDR3: CASSRKQDSPLHF; DNA: TGCGCCAGCAGTCGAAAACAGGATTCACCCCTCCACTTT
V: TRBV20-1; size: few; J: TRBJ2-1; length: 14; D: TRBD2; CDR3: CGASRLAGGHEQFF; DNA: TGCGGTGCTAGTCGACTAGCGGGGGGGCATGAGCAGTTCTTC
V: TRBV5-1; size: -; J: TRBJ2-1; length: 11; D: -; CDR3: CASSWGTHQFF; DNA: TGCGCCAGCAGCTGGGGGACTCACCAGTTCTTC
V: TRBV28; size: few; J: TRBJ2-7; length: 12; D: -; CDR3: CASSSYTYEQYF; DNA: TGTGCCAGCAGTTCTTATACCTACGAGCAGTACTTC
V: TRBV15; size: -; J: TRBJ2-4; length: 14; D: -; CDR3: CATSRDFEGDIQYF; DNA: TGTGCCACCAGCAGAGATTTTGAGGGCGACATTCAGTACTTC
V: TRBV6-2/TRBV6-3; size: -; J: TRBJ1-2; length: 15; D: -; CDR3: CASSYDGLGHYGYTF; DNA: TGTGCCAGCAGTTACGACGGGTTAGGGCACTATGGCTACACCTTC
V: TRBV24-1; size: -; J: TRBJ2-5; length: 15; D: -; CDR3: CATSDLGQTKETQYF; DNA: TGTGCCACCAGTGATTTGGGCCAGACCAAAGAGACCCAGTACTTC
V: TRBV7-9; size: -; J: TRBJ2-3; length: 18; D: TRBD1; CDR3: CASSLGEFGTGDPDTQYF; DNA: TGTGCCAGCAGCTTAGGCGAATTCGGGACAGGGGATCCAGATACGCAGTATTTT
V: TRBV7-3; size: few; J: TRBJ2-2; length: 18; D: TRBD2; CDR3: CASSLFRGGSANTGELFF; DNA: TGTGCCAGCAGCTTATTCCGGGGGGGTTCCGCGAACACCGGGGAGCTGTTTTTT
V: TRBV11-2; size: -; J: TRBJ1-1; length: 15; D: -; CDR3: CASSPLLGLNTEAFF; DNA: TGTGCCAGCAGCCCCCTGTTGGGGCTGAACACTGAAGCTTTCTTT
V: TRBV27; size: -; J: TRBJ1-5; length: 16; D: -; CDR3: CASSTRGLVSNQPQHF; DNA: TGTGCCAGCAGTACCCGAGGCCTCGTCAGCAATCAGCCCCAGCATTTT
V: TRBV29-1; size: -; J: TRBJ1-1; length: 12; D: -; CDR3: CSVENQGVGAFF; DNA: TGCAGCGTGGAAAATCAGGGAGTGGGAGCTTTCTTT